This T cell receptor (beta chain) was recorded in a study of blood T cell repertoires in COVID-19. In the study overall: There were acute and convalescent COVID-19 samples, and they came from the United States, Italy and Spain.

The CDR3 extends over 13 amino acids. Germline CDR1 is MNHEY and CDR2 is SVGAGI. The V and J ends lost 6 bases and 9 bases respectively, with 17 bases between them. Generated by immunoSEQ multiplex PCR, the TCRdb table keeps only in-frame clones and is missing some. Of some 380,000 clones in the sample, around 90% were seen once. Sequencing input: peripheral blood. The chain combines TRBV6-5 with TRBJ1-1, with D unresolved. The sequence derives from a man younger than 35 with active or convalescent COVID-19. CDR3 in amino acids: CASRRAGVIQAFF. As DNA, the CDR3 is TGTGCCAGCAGGCGTGCAGGCGTGATTCAAGCTTTCTTT.